This T cell receptor beta chain was sequenced during a study of Ad26.COV2.S vaccination and SARS-CoV-2 variants. This table comes from immunoSEQ multiplex PCR, and its TCRdb copy is limited to in-frame clones, with some not included. The sample records about 430,000 clones, approximately 90% being singletons. Treatment indicated: roughly 20 received Ad26.COV2.S at low or high dose, single or two shots; five or six received placebo; per-sample allocation not given. Sampling happened 63 days after the first vaccine or placebo injection. An Ad26 vector expressing Wuhan-strain SARS-CoV-2 spike served as the vaccine. J gave up 3 bases and V 5 bases, and 2 bases lay outside the gene matches. Germline V gene sequence: CDR1 MDHEN, CDR2 SYDVKM. The CDR3 has 15 amino acids.

This specimen consisted of peripheral blood, obtained in a trial of Ad26.COV2.S vaccine versus placebo. This chain links TRBV28 with TRBJ2-5; 14 bases align to TRBD2. This clonotype was sampled from a person aged 18-60 years who received the Ad26.COV2.S COVID-19 vaccine or a placebo. The DNA of the CDR3 is TGTGCCAGCAGTACGGGACTAGCGGGAGAAGAGACCCAGTACTTC. Amino acids: CASSTGLAGEETQYF.